The 15 T cell receptor beta chains below all came from one sample that was sequenced in a study of T cell repertoires in ileal Crohn's disease (dated by TCRdb to about 2019). The sample's time point label is to be understood as: inflamed ileum from the surgical specimen. Library preparation employed the immunoSEQ multiplex PCR assay. TCRdb re-hosts the immuneACCESS table, in-frame sequences only. Its copies lack some clones; in the studies checked, an unresolved V gene accounts for under half of them, and the cause for the rest is not known. In this sample the table shows 16,000 or so clones, roughly 90% of which occur a single time. Roughly 7% of the sample is held by the ten biggest clonotypes. Sequenced: ileal tissue. The source is an adult with Crohn's disease.

This chain connects TRBV29-1 to TRBJ2-5; 8 bases agree with TRBD2. With 3 bases clipped from V and 1 base from J, the junction kept 4 bases outside the gene matches. Germline loops: CDR1 SQVTM, CDR2 ANQGSEA. CDR3 length equals 14 residues. The CDR3 DNA is TGCAGCGTTGAGCCTGGGACTAGCCAAGAGACCCAGTACTTC. Its protein is CSVEPGTSQETQYF.

The chain uses TRBV5-1 and TRBJ1-2; 9 nucleotides match TRBD1. The CDR3 runs to 16 residues. J lost 5 bases, V lost 4 bases, and 12 bases had no gene match. Germline values: CDR1 SGHRS, CDR2 YFSETQ. The CDR3: CASSPQLTGGVYGYTF. The CDR3 region has the DNA TGCGCCAGCAGCCCACAACTCACAGGGGGCGTATATGGCTACACCTTC. The whole variable domain, filled in from reference TRBV5-1 and TRBJ1-2, reads KAGVTQTPRYLIKTRGQQVTLSCSPISGHRSVSWYQQTPGQGLQFLFEYFSETQRNKGNFPGRFSGRQFSNSRSEMNVSTLELGDSALYLCASSPQLTGGVYGYTFGSGTRLTVV.

The rearrangement links TRBV19 to TRBJ2-7; D gene uncertain. V gave up 3 bases and J gave up 5 bases, with 11 bases separating them. Germline lookup yields CDR1 LNHDA and CDR2 SQIVND (reference sequence). CDR3 length equals 13 residues. The CDR3: CASSMMGGDEQYF. For the CDR3, the DNA is TGTGCCAGTAGTATGATGGGCGGCGACGAGCAGTACTTC.

This sequence joins TRBV5-6 and TRBJ1-6, with D possibly being TRBD1 (6 bases). Germline V gives CDR1 SGHDT, CDR2 YYEEEE. The CDR3 totals 15 residues. With 0 bases removed from V and 7 bases from J, the gap between germline ends came to 11 bases. CDR3 DNA sequence: TGTGCCAGCAGCTTGGGCCGGGGGACAAATTCACCCCTCCACTTT. This sequence encodes CASSLGRGTNSPLHF.

This chain links TRBV5-6 with TRBJ1-4; a possible D gene is TRBD1 (5 bases). Germline CDR1 reads SGHDT; CDR2 reads YYEEEE. V shed 0 bases and J shed 4 bases, with 7 bases lying between them. The CDR3 spans 14 residues. The CDR3 here is CASSLGDRNEKLFF. CDR3 sequence (DNA): TGTGCCAGCAGCTTGGGGGACCGTAATGAAAAACTGTTTTTT.

The chain recombines TRBV7-9 with TRBJ2-7; 7 bases agree with TRBD2. The germline CDR1 and CDR2 sequences are SEHNR and FQNEAQ (reference sequence). CDR3 length equals 16 residues. Unmatched junction bases numbered 7, after V lost 0 bases and J lost 2 bases. The CDR3 reads CASSLAAGALAYEQYF. CDR3 sequence (DNA): TGTGCCAGCAGCTTAGCGGCGGGAGCCCTCGCCTACGAGCAGTACTTC.

This CDR3 is CASSPGGGTYNEQFF. The CDR3 DNA follows: TGCGCCAGCAGCCCTGGGGGGGGAACCTACAATGAGCAGTTCTTC. J is TRBJ2-1 and V is TRBV5-1, with TRBD2 matching over 7 bases. The CDR3 is 15 residues long. The germline gives CDR1 SGHRS, CDR2 YFSETQ. After removal of 4 bases from V and 2 bases from J, the junction contained 6 bases not matched to a gene.

The chain carries TRBV6-1 and TRBJ1-6; no definite D call. In germline, CDR1 is MNHNS, CDR2 SASEGT. V was pared by 9 bases and J by 8 bases, with 5 bases between. This CDR3 has 10 amino acids. CDR3 coding DNA: TGTGCCAGAGAGGATTCACCCCTCCACTTT. This codes for CAREDSPLHF.

V usage is TRBV10-3 and J usage is TRBJ2-3; 7 bases match TRBD2. The CDR3 covers 16 residues. Germline assignment: CDR1 ENHRY and CDR2 SYGVKD. With 2 bases clipped from V and 1 base from J, the junction kept 6 bases outside the gene matches. The CDR3 loop reads CAISETLAARTDTQYF. CDR3 in DNA: TGTGCCATCAGTGAGACTCTAGCGGCCCGCACAGATACGCAGTATTTT.

The gene calls are TRBV6-1 and TRBJ1-2; tentatively, D is TRBD1 (5 bases). The CDR3 length is 15 residues. V was cut by 5 bases and J by 7 bases, with 20 bases left in between. CDR1 MNHNS and CDR2 SASEGT come from the germline V gene. In DNA, the CDR3 is TGTGCCAGCAGTCTTCAAGGGGCAGGGATGGGTGGCTACACCTTC. This sequence encodes CASSLQGAGMGGYTF.

The chain carries TRBV18 and TRBJ1-6; D is uncertain. V dropped 0 bases and J dropped 4 bases, with 1 base sitting between them. CDR1 and CDR2 from the germline V gene are KGHSH and LQKENI. This CDR3 has 13 amino acids. CDR3 in DNA: TGTGCCAGCTCACCACCGTATAATTCACCCCTCCACTTT. It codes for CASSPPYNSPLHF.

The rearrangement uses TRBV6-6 and TRBJ1-1; D is unresolved. The CDR3 loop spans 12 amino acids. The germline V gene encodes CDR1 MNHNY and CDR2 SVGAGI (reference sequence). The germline V and J ends were trimmed by 5 bases and 5 bases, with 9 bases remaining between them. This CDR3 is CASSRLGTEAFF. The CDR3 DNA follows: TGTGCCAGCAGTAGACTGGGGACTGAAGCTTTCTTT.

This chain connects TRBV11-2 to TRBJ1-1; no clear D gene. The V end lost 11 bases, the J end lost 3 bases, and 13 bases lay between the germline ends. Germline V gene data show CDR1 as SGHAT and CDR2 as FQNNGV. This CDR3 has 12 amino acids. The CDR3 coding sequence is TGTGCCGGAAAAGACATTGACACTGAAGCTTTCTTT. It codes for CAGKDIDTEAFF.

The genes are TRBV21-1 and TRBJ2-7. TRBV21-1 is listed as a pseudogene. The CDR3 totals 14 residues. The CDR3: CASSNRDGAYEQYF. CDR3 bases: TGTGCCAGCAGCAACCGGGACGGAGCCTACGAGCAGTACTTC.

The V and J genes are TRBV29-1 and TRBJ2-2; the D gene could be TRBD1 or TRBD2 (5 bases each). Germline assignment: CDR1 SQVTM and CDR2 ANQGSEA. V lost 4 bases and J lost 0, with 9 bases in between. This CDR3 comprises 14 residues. The CDR3 protein is CSVAGRANTGELFF. The CDR3 nucleotides are TGCAGCGTTGCGGGACGGGCGAACACCGGGGAGCTGTTTTTT.